The clone carrying this T cell receptor beta chain has at least ten counts. TCRdb reanalysed the reads using MiXCR and keeps one entry per CDR3 protein. The data show around 490,000 distinct CDR3 sequences, with 26% seen just once and roughly 13% held by the top ten. These data originate in a study of T cell repertoires in cytomegalovirus infection. Germline CDR1 reads SEHNR; CDR2 reads FQNEAQ (reference sequence). The CDR3 extends over 16 amino acids. Trimming took off 5 bases at V and 2 bases at J, with 16 bases between the two ends. The chain combines TRBV7-9 with TRBJ1-5; unclear D gene. What was sequenced was PBMCs. This TCR came from a human donor in good health (CMV status not recorded). Some clones in this sample may be carry-over from other donors' samples. CDR3 in DNA: TGTGCCAGCAGCAGGGATTTCCCCGGGGGCAATCAGCCCCAGCATTTT. This codes for CASSRDFPGGNQPQHF.